This is a list of T cell receptor beta chains from one sample in a study of T cell changes during pregnancy in multiple sclerosis. Assay used: immunoSEQ multiplex PCR; TCRdb lists only in-frame clones, some missing. The sample has tens of thousands of clones, 89% seen once. The material sequenced was CD4+ T cells from peripheral blood mononuclear cells, taken in the first trimester of pregnancy. The receptors shown here come from a female donor with multiple sclerosis, enrolled in a pregnancy study. Each CDR3 is given without its conserved first and last residue. Each record gives: CDR3 protein, J gene, V gene.

CDR3: ASSILRGRKYNEQF; J: TRBJ2-1; V: TRBV11-2
CDR3: ASSEQPGLPITEAF; J: TRBJ1-1; V: TRBV2
CDR3: ASSPTYGTGAGNTIY; J: TRBJ1-3; V: TRBV18
CDR3: ASSVALVTSSYNEQF; J: TRBJ2-1; V: TRBV19
CDR3: ASRKGGADNEKLF; J: TRBJ1-4; V: TRBV2
CDR3: ASSYPTSTEAF; J: TRBJ1-1; V: TRBV6-6
CDR3: ASSYSAVNTEAF; J: TRBJ1-1; V: TRBV6-5
CDR3: AWGPGQGASEQY; J: TRBJ2-7; V: TRBV30
CDR3: ASSVPRLGSYGYT; J: TRBJ1-2; V: TRBV2
CDR3: ASSFSGQYEQY; J: TRBJ2-7; V: TRBV5-1
CDR3: ASSEFQGSSYGYT; J: TRBJ1-2; V: TRBV2
CDR3: ASRGDRGATEAF; J: TRBJ1-1; V: TRBV19
CDR3: ASSPPPGGSYNEQF; J: TRBJ2-1; V: TRBV14
CDR3: ASSLKPLGTEAF; J: TRBJ1-1; V: TRBV27
CDR3: ASSKTGVESPLH; J: TRBJ1-6; V: TRBV21-1
CDR3: ASLFPLAAGQNKANYGYT; J: TRBJ1-2; V: TRBV7-7
CDR3: ASSQDWAQRRNQPQH; J: TRBJ1-5; V: TRBV4-3
CDR3: ASSEIRGDTQY; J: TRBJ2-3; V: TRBV25-1
CDR3: ASSFSLAGVGELF; J: TRBJ2-2; V: TRBV5-1
CDR3: ASSDRQADTQY; J: TRBJ2-3; V: TRBV6-1
CDR3: ASSPGGDSGLSGELF; J: TRBJ2-2; V: TRBV19
CDR3: ASSVDHSSYNSPLH; J: TRBJ1-6; V: TRBV9
CDR3: ASSYSRQGSMGYT; J: TRBJ1-2; V: TRBV6-5
CDR3: AISEAGGGQPQH; J: TRBJ1-5; V: TRBV10-3
CDR3: ASSGRDRPYEQY; J: TRBJ2-7; V: TRBV2
CDR3: SLGRGLVLGDTQY; J: TRBJ2-3; V: TRBV29-1
CDR3: ASVIQGNQPQH; J: TRBJ1-5; V: TRBV12-5
CDR3: ASSLTPAGVGEQY; J: TRBJ2-7; V: TRBV5-1
CDR3: ASTSGYSGANVLT; J: TRBJ2-6; V: TRBV7-2